The rows below give T cell receptor beta chains drawn from one sample of a study of blood T cell repertoires in COVID-19. TCRdb's table, derived via immunoSEQ multiplex PCR, lists solely in-frame clones and lacks some. The sample consists of under 200,000 clones, more than 75% of them appearing once. Sequencing was performed on peripheral blood. The receptors derive from a man between 18 and 35 years old with active or convalescent COVID-19. Both conserved end residues are part of each CDR3. Each record gives: CDR3 protein, CDR3 DNA, V gene, J gene, clone size, D gene. D genes are given only for firm matches. Rows may omit the clone size; those that give it use once, few, many or a size class.

CASSERMPGQQITANYGYTF	TGTGCCAGCAGTGAAAGGATGCCGGGACAGCAAATAACAGCTAACTATGGCTACACCTTC	TRBV2	TRBJ1-2	.	TRBD1
CASSLTMTGNEQYF	TGTGCCAGCAGTTTAACTATGACAGGGAACGAGCAGTACTTC	TRBV27	TRBJ2-7	.	TRBD1
CASSLAWAEGGYTF	TGTGCCAGCAGCTTAGCGTGGGCCGAGGGAGGCTACACCTTC	TRBV11-2	TRBJ1-2	.	.
CASSLGDGGRDYEQYF	TGCGCCAGCAGCTTGGGTGACGGGGGACGGGACTACGAGCAGTACTTC	TRBV5-1	TRBJ2-7	once	.
CASSPPRGAGGPLSYNEQFF	TGCGCCAGCAGCCCTCCCCGGGGGGCGGGGGGACCCCTCTCCTACAATGAGCAGTTCTTC	TRBV5-1	TRBJ2-1	.	TRBD2
CASTQQGSYQETQYF	TGTGCCAGCACCCAACAGGGTTCGTACCAAGAGACCCAGTACTTC	TRBV2	TRBJ2-5	.	.
CASGAGGNTEAFF	TGTGCCAGCGGCGCAGGAGGGAACACTGAAGCTTTCTTT	TRBV7-3	TRBJ1-1	.	.
CASSQEAKARESGYTF	TGCGCCAGCAGCCAAGAGGCGAAGGCTAGAGAAAGCGGCTACACCTTC	TRBV4-1	TRBJ1-2	once	.
CATSSGSGLLNF	TGTGCCACCAGTTCAGGGTCGGGCCTCCTCAATTTT	TRBV24-1	TRBJ1-3	.	.
CASSDSISGSRGNEKLFF	TGTGCCAGCAGTGACTCGATTTCGGGCTCTAGAGGGAATGAAAAACTGTTTTTT	TRBV6-4	TRBJ1-4	.	.
CASSYSAASTGELFF	TGTGCCAGCAGCTATAGCGCCGCGAGTACCGGGGAGCTGTTTTTT	TRBV6-5	TRBJ2-2	.	.
CASSLTGAGNYGYTF	TGTGCCAGCAGTTTAACAGGCGCCGGGAACTATGGCTACACCTTC	TRBV28	TRBJ1-2	.	.
CASSESAGMNTEAFF	TGTGCCAGCAGTGAATCGGCGGGGATGAACACTGAAGCTTTCTTT	TRBV6-1	TRBJ1-1	.	.
CASSIGVLGGYTF	TGTGCCAGTAGTATCGGGGTTTTAGGTGGCTACACCTTC	TRBV19	TRBJ1-2	.	.